This entry describes one T cell receptor beta chain. Its antigen is currently unknown. The record originates from a study of post-analysis software for immune sequencing data. Study-wide background: Included among the disease courses, which were recorded for the cohort, were relapsing-remitting, secondary progressive and progressive-relapsing multiple sclerosis. Study-wide findings and caveats: A handful of TRBV segments occurring more often in patients than controls included TRBV5-6, TRBV5-1 and TRBV20-1.

CDR1 is SGHRS and CDR2 is YFSETQ in the germline V gene. The CDR3 covers 15 residues. V was cut by 0 bases and J by 0 bases, with 8 bases left in between. Every TCR beta cDNA library bore unique molecular identifiers. One entry per CDR3 protein results from TCRdb running MiXCR on the PCR reads. This table has about 460,000 distinct CDR3 sequences, under 55% appearing once. This clonotype was obtained from a girl aged 5-17 years with multiple sclerosis. Sequences were obtained from blood. The gene calls are TRBV5-1 and TRBJ2-3; D is ambiguous. The CDR3 reads CASSLAAASTDTQYF. The DNA of the CDR3 is TGCGCCAGCAGCTTGGCCGCGGCTAGCACAGATACGCAGTATTTT.